This entry lists 12 T cell receptor beta chains sequenced from one sample in a study of blood T cell repertoires in COVID-19 (TCRdb year 2020). Receptor amplification or capture employed the immunoSEQ multiplex PCR assay. Held by TCRdb, this immuneACCESS table contains in-frame sequences only and omits some clones. Under half of the omission traces to an unresolved V gene where checked; the cause of the rest is unknown. This sample has 490,000 or so clones in its table, and around 85% of those were observed once. The ten top clones hold approximately 8% of the sample. The sample comprised PBMCs or T cells enriched from blood (not recorded which). These receptors all stem from a woman aged 55-70 years who had recovered from COVID-19.

V and J are TRBV30 and TRBJ2-7; 7 bases agree with TRBD2. Germline CDR1 is GTSNPN and CDR2 is SVGIG (reference sequence). J lost 4 bases, V lost 2 bases, and 8 bases had no gene match. The CDR3 length is 14 residues. CDR3 sequence reads: CAWSLGGGAYEQYF. Here the CDR3 DNA reads TGTGCCTGGAGTTTGGGGGGGGGTGCGTACGAGCAGTACTTC.

Comment on this clone: A junction end diverges from the germline sequence, so it may reflect a read error. The chain is built from TRBV7-7 and TRBJ1-3, with D unresolved. The CDR3 consists of 15 residues. CDR1 is SSHAT, CDR2 FNYEAQ, per germline (reference sequence). CDR3 sequence reads: CASSLGLGGMDTIYF. DNA for the CDR3: TGTGCTAGCAGCTTGGGTCTAGGAGGGATGGACACCATATATTTT.

The V and J genes are TRBV27 and TRBJ2-3; a possible D gene is TRBD1 (6 bases). Germline values: CDR1 MNHEY, CDR2 SMNVEV (reference sequence). The CDR3 runs 15 residues. Trimming removed 7 bases from V and 2 bases from J, with 16 bases in between. In DNA form, the CDR3 reads TGTGCCAGCACCGAAATGGGGGCTACCACAGATACGCAGTATTTT. This sequence encodes CASTEMGATTDTQYF.

The chain employs TRBV6-6 and TRBJ1-2; TRBD1 is a possible D gene (5 bases). The CDR3 runs 12 residues. Germline V gene data show CDR1 as MNHNY and CDR2 as SVGAGI (reference sequence). With 1 base removed from V and 6 bases from J, the gap between germline ends came to 6 bases. CDR3 coding DNA: TGTGCCAGCAGTTACTTGACAGATGGCTACACCTTC. This translates into CASSYLTDGYTF.

The rearrangement uses TRBV7-9 and TRBJ2-7; D is perhaps TRBD2 (6 bases). There are 12 residues in the CDR3. The germline gives CDR1 SEHNR, CDR2 FQNEAQ (reference sequence). V lost 4 bases and J lost 5, with 9 bases in between. The CDR3 spells CASSWGVNEQYF. In DNA form, the CDR3 reads TGTGCCAGCAGCTGGGGGGTTAACGAGCAGTACTTC.

The J gene is TRBJ2-7, the V gene TRBV21-1; the DNA was not used to check the table's D call, TRBD2. TRBV21-1 constitutes a pseudogene. The length of the CDR3 is 16 residues. The CDR3 sequence is CASSNRVERSPYEQYV. For the CDR3, the DNA is TGTGCCAGCAGCAATCGAGTGGAACGGAGCCCGTACGAGCAGTACGTC.

The chain joins TRBV5-4 to TRBJ2-7, with unresolved D. CDR3 length: 16 residues. In germline, CDR1 is SGHNT, CDR2 YYREEE (reference sequence). V lost 3 bases, J lost 4 bases, and 20 bases lay in between. The CDR3 DNA reads as TGTGCCAGCAGCTCCCAAGCCGAGCCGAGAAATTACGAGCAGTACGTC. Its protein is CASSSQAEPRNYEQYV.

The J gene is TRBJ1-3, the V gene TRBV6-5; 7 nucleotides agree with TRBD1. The CDR3 covers 14 residues. The J segment lost 6 bases and the V segment lost 6 bases, leaving 8 bases of the junction unmatched. Looked up from germline, CDR1 is MNHEY and CDR2 is SVGAGI. The CDR3: CASRGGQIQNTIYF. The DNA for the CDR3 is TGTGCCAGCAGAGGGGGCCAAATCCAAAACACCATATATTTT.

The chain is built from TRBV3-1 (or the pseudogene TRBV3-2) and TRBJ2-1, with D possibly matching TRBD1 (6 bases). Trimming removed 0 bases at V and 10 bases at J, with 10 bases between. The CDR3 is made up of 13 amino acids. CDR1 is LGHDT and CDR2 is YNNKEL in the germline V gene (reference sequence). CDR3 loop: CASSQDLGAEQFF. The CDR3 region has the DNA TGTGCCAGCAGCCAAGATCTGGGGGCCGAGCAGTTCTTC.

The chain couples TRBV28 to TRBJ1-2, with D unresolved. The CDR3 is 14 amino acids. Germline assignment: CDR1 MDHEN and CDR2 SYDVKM. The V end lost 2 bases, the J end lost 9 bases, and 16 bases lay between the germline ends. The CDR3, as DNA: TGTGCCAGCAGTTTAAAGGGCCGGGCCGGGAGCTACACCTTC. Translating it yields CASSLKGRAGSYTF.

The CDR3 is CASSPLIRQGKQYF. DNA of the CDR3: TGTGCCAGCAGTCCTCTAATACGACAGGGCAAGCAGTACTTC. This chain connects TRBV27 to TRBJ2-7, with TRBD1 matching over 7 bases. V lost 5 bases, J lost 8 bases, and 12 bases stayed unmatched. The CDR3 runs to 14 residues. Germline lookup yields CDR1 MNHEY and CDR2 SMNVEV (reference sequence).

V usage is TRBV7-2 and J usage is TRBJ1-2; no firm D call. Deletions cut 1 base from V and 5 bases from J, with 11 bases between. Per germline, CDR1 SGHTA and CDR2 FQGNSA. There are 14 residues in the CDR3. The CDR3 sequence: CASSLGGSDYGYTF. CDR3 sequence (DNA): TGTGCCAGCAGCTTAGGCGGCAGCGATTATGGCTACACCTTC.